Presented here are 10 T cell receptor beta chains from one specimen sequenced in a study of T-cell reconstitution after alpha-beta-depleted transplantation in children (dated by TCRdb to 2016 to 2018). Library preparation employed PCR. The listed sequencing device is Illumina HiSeq 2500. To normalize quantification of the TCRbeta repertoire, the TCR libraries were built with molecular barcoding that relied on unique molecular identifiers. TCRdb reanalyzed the raw reads on its own, using fastp at Q25 for trimming and MiXCR for clone calling, and kept in-frame beta chains. Rows are unified per CDR3 protein, each entry keeping the most common DNA and genes. Present in this sample are about 300,000 distinct CDR3 sequences, 6% to 10% of which were seen just once. The top ten clonotypes cover around 9.8% of the sample. Sample treatment or condition, as interpreted from the label and publication: allogeneic hematopoietic cell transplantation with graft depleted of TCRalphabeta T cells and CD19 B cells.

These receptors' targets are unknown. What the authors observed across the whole study: Hyperexpanded clone frequencies declined over subsequent months; after one year, T-cell counts and TCRbeta diversity were mostly attributed to newly produced T cells.

The material sequenced was peripheral blood, taken 360 days after TCRalphabeta/CD19-depleted stem cell transplant. Source of these receptors: a female patient younger than 10 who had a stem cell transplant for Fanconi anemia, so the T cells may come from the graft donor.

This clonotype was detected only a few times. The chain uses TRBV7-2 and TRBJ1-2; D unresolved. Germline lookup yields CDR1 SGHTA and CDR2 FQGNSA. The CDR3 has 13 amino acids. V lost 4 bases and J 6 bases, leaving 12 bases between the germline ends. The CDR3 bases are TGTGCCAGCAGCTACGTGGGAAGGGATGGCTACACCTTC. This codes for CASSYVGRDGYTF.

This clonotype was observed a handful of times. V and J are TRBV9 and TRBJ2-5; D gene uncertain. The ends were cut back, 7 bases at V and 5 bases at J, with 12 bases in the middle. There are 12 residues in the CDR3. Germline V gene sequence: CDR1 SGDLS, CDR2 YYNGEE. The CDR3 DNA reads TGTGCCAGCCTGAATCGCGTCGAGACCCAGTACTTC. Translation gives CASLNRVETQYF.

Many counts were recorded for this clonotype. The chain recombines TRBV6-1 with TRBJ1-3; D remains ambiguous. CDR3 length: 14 residues. With 6 bases removed from V and 0 bases from J, the gap between germline ends came to 9 bases. The germline V gene encodes CDR1 MNHNS and CDR2 SASEGT. The DNA for the CDR3 is TGTGCCAGCAGCCGGACGGGCTCTGGAAACACCATATATTTT. Translating gives CASSRTGSGNTIYF.

The sample holds many counts of this clonotype. CDR3 loop: CASSWELGNTGELFF. CDR3 nucleotides: TGTGCCAGCAGCTGGGAACTTGGGAACACCGGGGAGCTGTTTTTT. The V call is TRBV12-3 or TRBV12-4, the J call TRBJ2-2; the D is unclear. The length of the CDR3 is 15 residues. Trimming left V 6 bases short and J 1 base short, with 12 bases between.

This clonotype was detected ten times or more. This chain uses TRBV5-1 with TRBJ2-7; TRBD1 matches at 10 bases. This CDR3 is 14 amino acids long. CDR1 is SGHRS, CDR2 YFSETQ, per germline. The V segment lost 4 bases and the J segment 2 bases; nucleotides outside the gene matches: 3. The CDR3 DNA reads TGCGCCAGCAGCCCCGGGACAGGGGCCTACGAGCAGTACTTC. The encoded protein is CASSPGTGAYEQYF.

This clonotype was counted ten times or more. This sequence joins TRBV6-1 and TRBJ1-6; D is possibly TRBD1 (5 bases). This CDR3 region has 16 residues. Per the germline V gene, CDR1 is MNHNS and CDR2 is SASEGT. The V end lost 8 bases, the J end lost 0 bases, and 14 bases lay between the germline ends. This CDR3 is CASSDSLGSYNSPLHF. The CDR3 DNA follows: TGTGCCAGCTCAGACAGTCTGGGCTCCTATAATTCACCCCTCCACTTT.

This clonotype has ten or more counts. This chain links TRBV29-1 with TRBJ1-1, with D perhaps TRBD1 (6 bases). The CDR3 has 14 amino acids. With 3 bases removed from V and 1 base from J, the gap between germline ends came to 12 bases. The germline V gene has CDR1 SQVTM and CDR2 ANQGSEA. CDR3: CSVEGHTGNTEAFF. The CDR3 nucleotides are TGCAGCGTTGAGGGACATACAGGGAACACTGAAGCTTTCTTT.

This clonotype was counted many times. The chain uses TRBV11-2 and TRBJ2-7; TRBD1 agrees at 9 bases. The germline CDR1 and CDR2 sequences are SGHAT and FQNNGV. With 2 bases clipped from V and 6 bases from J, the junction kept 5 bases outside the gene matches. The CDR3 totals 14 residues. CDR3 bases: TGTGCCAGCAGCTTACCGGGACAGGGCTTCGAGCAGTACGTC. Protein sequence: CASSLPGQGFEQYV.

This clonotype was detected ten times or more. V usage is TRBV5-1 and J usage is TRBJ2-7; D is perhaps TRBD2 (5 bases). V was shortened by 4 bases and J by 0 bases, with 20 bases between the two germline ends. This CDR3 has 17 residues. Looked up from germline, CDR1 is SGHRS and CDR2 is YFSETQ. This CDR3 reads CASSPAISALTSYEQYF. In nucleotides, the CDR3 is TGCGCCAGCAGCCCCGCGATTAGCGCACTAACCTCCTACGAGCAGTACTTC.

This clonotype has at least ten counts. The chain uses TRBV29-1 and TRBJ2-1, with 10 bases lining up with TRBD2. The CDR3 runs 13 residues. Trimming removed 6 bases from V and 15 bases from J; junction bases left unmatched: 14. The germline CDR1 and CDR2 sequences are SQVTM and ANQGSEA. The CDR3: CSVERGGRVEGFF. For the CDR3, the DNA is TGCAGCGTAGAGCGGGGGGGCAGGGTCGAAGGGTTCTTC.